A selection of T cell receptor beta chains follows, all from one sample in a study of blood T cell repertoires in COVID-19. TCRdb's table, derived via immunoSEQ multiplex PCR, lists solely in-frame clones and lacks some. This table has approximately 85,000 clones, roughly 90% appearing once. The sample taken for sequencing was peripheral blood. These receptors all stem from a man aged 50-59 years with acute or convalescent COVID-19. The CDR3 runs from the conserved cysteine through the conserved F or W. D genes are given only for firm matches. Some rows mark clone size as missing; the rest say once, few, many or name a class of expanded clone.

j_call clone_size v_call d_call cdr3_aa cdr3_nt
TRBJ2-6 NA TRBV7-9 NA CASSLDQGTGANVLTF TGTGCCAGCAGCTTAGATCAGGGGACTGGGGCCAACGTCCTGACTTTC
TRBJ1-6 NA TRBV4-1 NA CASSQWDIRSSYNSPLHF TGCGCCAGCAGCCAATGGGACATTAGGAGCTCCTATAATTCACCCCTCCACTTT
TRBJ1-6 NA TRBV11-3 TRBD1 CANRGAWDRVASPLHF TGTGCCAACCGAGGGGCGTGGGACAGGGTGGCTTCACCCCTCCACTTT
TRBJ2-3 NA TRBV7-7 NA CASSLDGHSTDTQYF TGTGCCAGCAGCTTAGACGGACATTCCACAGATACGCAGTATTTT
TRBJ1-1 once TRBV7-9 NA CASSFGGMNTEAFF TGTGCCAGCAGCTTCGGGGGGATGAACACTGAAGCTTTCTTT
TRBJ2-3 NA TRBV3-1/TRBV3-2 TRBD1 CASSQDLRDREDTQYF TGTGCCAGCAGCCAAGATCTTCGGGACAGGGAAGATACGCAGTATTTT
TRBJ1-5 NA TRBV29-1 NA CSVTGGPNQPQHF TGCAGCGTTACAGGTGGCCCTAATCAGCCCCAGCATTTT
TRBJ2-7 NA TRBV10-3 TRBD1 CAISDRTATGGHYEQYF TGTGCCATCAGTGACCGAACCGCGACAGGGGGCCATTACGAGCAGTACTTC
TRBJ1-6 NA TRBV19 TRBD1 CASSHLQGFDSPLHF TGTGCCAGTAGCCACTTACAGGGGTTTGATTCACCCCTCCACTTT
TRBJ1-6 NA TRBV4-3 TRBD1 CASSQDPGQAYSPLHF TGCGCCAGCAGCCAAGACCCGGGACAGGCCTATTCACCCCTCCACTTT
TRBJ1-1 NA TRBV5-1 NA CASSLGRNTEAFF TGCGCCAGCAGCTTAGGGAGGAACACTGAAGCTTTCTTT
TRBJ2-1 NA TRBV11-2 TRBD2 CASRPGLAGDEQFF TGTGCCAGCAGACCTGGACTAGCCGGAGATGAGCAGTTCTTC
TRBJ2-3 NA TRBV12-5 TRBD2 CASAPSGRAADTQYF TGTGCTAGTGCCCCAAGCGGGAGGGCCGCAGATACGCAGTATTTT
TRBJ1-2 NA TRBV25-1 NA CASSERGTGYGYTF TGTGCCAGCAGCGAGCGGGGTACGGGCTATGGCTACACCTTC
TRBJ2-6 NA TRBV2 NA CASQAAPSGANVLTF TGTGCCAGCCAGGCAGCCCCCTCTGGGGCCAACGTCCTGACTTTC
TRBJ2-3 NA TRBV7-3 TRBD1 CASSPDRGKADTQYF TGTGCCAGCAGCCCGGACAGGGGGAAAGCAGATACGCAGTATTTT
TRBJ2-7 few TRBV28 TRBD2 CASSLFRRASRAVAGTSYEQYF TGTGCCAGCAGTTTATTCCGGCGAGCGTCGAGAGCTGTAGCGGGAACCTCCTACGAGCAGTACTTC
TRBJ1-1 NA TRBV21-1 NA CASSKVDDTENTEAFF TGTGCCAGCAGCAAAGTTGACGACACCGAGAACACTGAAGCTTTCTTT
TRBJ1-2 few TRBV29-1 NA CSAPSGGGYTF TGCAGCGCTCCTTCCGGGGGTGGCTACACCTTC
TRBJ2-3 NA TRBV5-5 TRBD2 CASSSQGSSGGRLSTDTQYF TGTGCCAGCAGCTCCCAGGGGAGCAGCGGGGGACGGTTAAGCACAGATACGCAGTATTTT
TRBJ2-5 NA TRBV18 NA CASSPGAGAQETQYF TGTGCCAGCTCACCAGGGGCGGGGGCGCAAGAGACCCAGTACTTC
TRBJ1-1 NA TRBV28 NA CASSPPGVVRNTEAFF TGTGCCAGCAGCCCCCCCGGGGTGGTAAGGAACACTGAAGCTTTCTTT
TRBJ1-1 NA TRBV18 NA CASSPGGLAEAFF TGTGCCAGCTCACCAGGGGGCCTAGCTGAAGCTTTCTTT
TRBJ1-2 NA TRBV9 NA CASSGKPGTRPGRGSYGYTF TGTGCCAGCAGCGGTAAACCCGGGACACGCCCGGGACGTGGGTCCTATGGCTACACCTTC
TRBJ2-5 NA TRBV25-1 NA CASSEIFTDRETQYF TGTGCCAGCAGTGAAATCTTCACAGACCGAGAGACCCAGTACTTC
TRBJ2-1 NA TRBV6-2/TRBV6-3 TRBD2 CASSYSVAGGPYNEQFF TGTGCCAGCAGTTACTCTGTAGCGGGGGGCCCCTACAATGAGCAGTTCTTC
TRBJ2-1 once TRBV4-1 TRBD2 CASSRSGTSGGGSYNEQFF TGCGCCAGCAGCCGGTCCGGGACTAGCGGGGGAGGCTCCTACAATGAGCAGTTCTTC
TRBJ2-2 few TRBV27 TRBD2 CASSLAGANTGELFF TGTGCCAGCAGTCTAGCGGGGGCGAATACCGGGGAGCTGTTTTTT
TRBJ2-1 NA TRBV9 TRBD2 CASSERGAAGGRVPYNEQFF TGTGCCAGCAGCGAAAGAGGGGCAGCGGGGGGAAGGGTTCCCTACAATGAGCAGTTCTTC
TRBJ1-1 NA TRBV6-5 TRBD1 CASSPDRDAFF TGTGCCAGCAGTCCTGACAGGGACGCTTTCTTT
TRBJ2-5 NA TRBV11-2 NA CASSNYPVVSAGETQYF TGTGCCAGCAGCAACTACCCAGTCGTCAGCGCCGGAGAGACCCAGTACTTC
TRBJ1-5 once TRBV2 NA CASSWTENQPQHF TGTGCCAGCAGCTGGACTGAAAATCAGCCCCAGCATTTT
TRBJ1-3 NA TRBV9 NA CASSVGGRSYSGNTIYF TGTGCCAGCAGCGTAGGGGGCAGGTCTTACTCTGGAAACACCATATATTTT
TRBJ1-2 NA TRBV5-4 TRBD1 CASSPGQGMDYGYTF TGTGCCAGCAGCCCCGGACAGGGGATGGACTATGGCTACACCTTC
TRBJ1-1 once TRBV7-8 NA CASSPRLVRNTEAFF TGTGCCAGCAGCCCGCGCCTAGTTAGGAACACTGAAGCTTTCTTT
TRBJ2-7 few TRBV9 NA CASSVLPSGEQYF TGTGCCAGCAGCGTTCTTCCTTCGGGAGAGCAGTACTTC
TRBJ2-1 NA TRBV19 NA CASKAGQNSNEQFF TGTGCCAGTAAAGCAGGCCAGAATAGCAATGAGCAGTTCTTC
TRBJ2-2 NA TRBV11-2 NA CASSLVSGGGTGELFF TGTGCCAGCAGCTTAGTGTCCGGGGGAGGCACCGGGGAGCTGTTTTTT
TRBJ1-1 NA TRBV29-1 NA CSVEVMRGGTEAFF TGCAGCGTTGAAGTAATGAGGGGGGGGACTGAAGCTTTCTTT
TRBJ2-3 NA TRBV19 TRBD1 CASRSTGDNTDTQYF TGTGCCAGTAGGTCGACAGGGGACAACACAGATACGCAGTATTTT
TRBJ1-6 once TRBV29-1 TRBD1 CSALAQDRGESPLHF TGCAGCGCTCTTGCCCAGGACAGGGGCGAATCACCCCTCCACTTT
TRBJ2-7 NA TRBV18 TRBD1 CASSPPGTGFYEQYF TGTGCCAGCTCACCACCGGGGACAGGGTTCTACGAGCAGTACTTC